Each of the 5 T cell receptor beta chains below was sequenced from the same sample in a study of shared clonotypes between healthy human individuals. Generated by immunoSEQ multiplex PCR, the TCRdb table keeps only in-frame clones and is missing some. The data hold approximately 1,500,000 clones, with roughly 96% observed a single time. Sequencing input: naive CD4+ T cells sorted from blood. Subset here: CD45RA+ positively selected. The receptors derive from a man aged 30-40 years in good health.

V gene TRBV5-4 combines with J gene TRBJ2-5, with D hard to call. V was clipped by 4 bases and J by 3 bases, with 10 bases between them. CDR3 size: 13 residues. The germline gives CDR1 SGHNT, CDR2 YYREEE (reference sequence). CDR3 DNA: TGTGCCAGCAGCCTCGACTGGAAAGAGACCCAGTACTTC. Its translation: CASSLDWKETQYF. Complete variable domain (other parts from reference TRBV5-4 and TRBJ2-5): ETGVTQSPTHLIKTRGQQVTLRCSSQSGHNTVSWYQQALGQGPQFIFQYYREEENGRGNFPPRFSGLQFPNYSSELNVNALELDDSALYLCASSLDWKETQYFGPGTRLLVL.

This clone was recorded once. The rearrangement uses TRBV6-6 and TRBJ2-2; the D gene is possibly TRBD2 (5 bases). CDR1 and CDR2 (germline): MNHNY, SVGAGI (reference sequence). This CDR3 spans 14 amino acids. Trimming left V 0 bases short and J 5 bases short, with 7 bases between. DNA of the CDR3: TGTGCCAGCAGTTACTCGGAGGTGACCGGGGAGCTGTTTTTT. This sequence encodes CASSYSEVTGELFF.

The rearrangement joins TRBV28 to TRBJ2-1, with 11 bases fitting TRBD1. J gave up 5 bases and V 5 bases, and 8 bases lay outside the gene matches. CDR3 length: 16 amino acids. Germline CDR1 MDHEN, CDR2 SYDVKM. DNA of the CDR3: TGTGCCAGCAGTCTTTACGGGACAGGGGGTAACAATGAGCAGTTCTTC. It yields the protein CASSLYGTGGNNEQFF.

This chain uses TRBV19 with TRBJ2-7; 7 bases are shared with TRBD2. This CDR3 is built from 14 residues. The V gene's germline CDR1 is LNHDA and CDR2 SQIVND (reference sequence). Trimming at V came to 8 bases and at J to 6 bases, leaving 13 bases not matched to a gene. The CDR3 protein is CASPSREPRCEQYF. The CDR3 DNA reads TGTGCCAGTCCCTCGCGGGAGCCTCGCTGCGAGCAGTACTTC.

This clone was recorded once. This chain uses TRBV30 with TRBJ2-7; D ambiguous. The germline V and J ends were trimmed by 2 bases and 2 bases, with 7 bases remaining between them. The CDR3 is made up of 12 amino acids. Looked up from germline, CDR1 is GTSNPN and CDR2 is SVGIG (reference sequence). CDR3 DNA sequence: TGTGCCTGGAGTTTCTCCGCCTACGAGCAGTACTTC. This encodes CAWSFSAYEQYF.